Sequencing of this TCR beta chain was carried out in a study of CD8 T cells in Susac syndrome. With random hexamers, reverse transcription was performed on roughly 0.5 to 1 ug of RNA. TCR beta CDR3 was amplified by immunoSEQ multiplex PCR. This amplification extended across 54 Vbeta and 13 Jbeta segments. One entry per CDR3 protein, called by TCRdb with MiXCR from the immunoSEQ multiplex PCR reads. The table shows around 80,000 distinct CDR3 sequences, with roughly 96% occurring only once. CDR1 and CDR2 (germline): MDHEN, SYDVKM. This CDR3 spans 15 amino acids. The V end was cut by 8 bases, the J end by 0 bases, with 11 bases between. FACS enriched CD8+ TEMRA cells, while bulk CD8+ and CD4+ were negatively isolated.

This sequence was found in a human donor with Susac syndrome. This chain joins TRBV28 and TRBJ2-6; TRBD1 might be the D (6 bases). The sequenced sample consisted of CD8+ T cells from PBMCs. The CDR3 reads CASQGSHSGANVLTF. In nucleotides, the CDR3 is TGTGCCAGCCAGGGGTCCCACTCTGGGGCCAACGTCCTGACTTTC.